This T cell receptor beta chain was identified in a study of T cell changes during pregnancy in multiple sclerosis (dated by TCRdb to about 2019). A note on the overall study: Changes in the T cell repertoire over the course of pregnancy were examined in this study in women with multiple sclerosis.

The germline V gene sets CDR1 to LGHNA and CDR2 to YNFKEQ. The CDR3 runs 15 amino acids, cysteine and phenylalanine included. Just CDR3 DNA is preserved here, 45 bases in frame from base 1. Here V drops 2 bases and J drops 4 bases, and the junction holds 5 bases not matched to any gene. As to this clone: This receptor's antigen is unknown. Qualities for individual bases were not recorded, and no much larger clone is one base off.

Receptors were amplified or captured by the immunoSEQ multiplex PCR assay. TCRdb provides this immuneACCESS table in a form limited to in-frame rearrangements. Some clones are lacking; in checked studies, under half of them reflect an unresolved V gene, and why the rest are absent is not known. The sample table shows roughly 97,000 clones, and 90% are seen once. Around 0.76% of the sample is in the top ten clones. This clonotype originated in a female donor in good health, enrolled as a control in a pregnancy study. Recombination connected TRBV4-2 to TRBJ1-2; TRBD1 agrees with 9 junctional bases. The source material was peripheral blood, sampled in the second trimester of pregnancy. The CDR3 sequence is CASSQPGQGLYGYTF. The nucleotide sequence is TGTGCCAGCAGCCAACCCGGACAGGGGCTCTATGGCTACACCTTC.